These 4 T cell receptor beta chains share one sample of origin, sequenced in a study of blood T cell repertoires in COVID-19. Profiling relied on immunoSEQ multiplex PCR, and the TCRdb table lists in-frame clones only, not all of them. This sample carries some 400,000 clones, more than 70% of them seen once, and the ten largest clones take about 2%. Sequenced input: peripheral blood. The source of these receptors is an older woman with COVID-19, enrolled during active disease.

This clone is a singleton in its sample. The chain is built from TRBV12-2 and TRBJ1-1; the D call TRBD1 from the table was never checked on the DNA. TRBV12-2 is described as a pseudogene. The CDR3 runs to 16 residues. The CDR3 DNA sequence: TGTGCAAGTCGCCCTGCCATTGGGACAGGGACCACTGAAGCTTTCTTT. Its protein product is CASRPAIGTGTTEAFF.

This clone has only one observation. The rearrangement joins TRBV19 to TRBJ1-2, with 9 nucleotides matching TRBD1. Trimming at V came to 3 bases and at J to 4 bases, leaving 6 bases not matched to a gene. The CDR3 loop spans 15 amino acids. Germline CDR1 is LNHDA and CDR2 is SQIVND (reference sequence). As DNA, the CDR3 is TGTGCCAGTAGTATGGGACAGGGTGCGCTCTATGGCTACACCTTC. Translation: CASSMGQGALYGYTF.

This clone was found once. The V call is TRBV5-4, the J call TRBJ1-5, with 7 bases lining up with TRBD1. Per the germline V gene, CDR1 is SGHNT and CDR2 is YYREEE (reference sequence). The CDR3 extends over 12 amino acids. Trimming took 4 bases from V and 11 from J; bases not matched to a gene: 6. The CDR3 loop reads CASSVDREAQHF. Written as DNA, the CDR3 is TGTGCCAGCAGCGTTGACAGGGAGGCCCAGCATTTT.

The chain links TRBV12-3 or TRBV12-4 to TRBJ2-5; D ambiguous. The CDR3 is 11 residues long. The ends were cut back, 2 bases at V and 5 bases at J, with 3 bases in the middle. CDR3 nucleotide sequence: TGTGCCAGCAGTTTATATGAGACCCAGTACTTC. Translation: CASSLYETQYF.